Presented here are 8 T cell receptor beta chains from one specimen sequenced in a study of tumor-infiltrating lymphocytes in primary liver carcinoma. Germline DNA was also extracted, and blood RNA derived from unsorted whole blood. TCR beta cDNA was prepared out of roughly 450 ng total RNA by means of a constant-region primer. ARM-PCR was slightly modified, and three nested multiplex PCR rounds with it gave rise to the TCR beta libraries. Researchers ran the first two PCR rounds for 9 to 10 cycles each with TRBV1-TRBV30 forward primers and a C-beta reverse primer. TCRdb re-derived calls from the multiplex PCR reads in MiXCR, one entry per CDR3 protein. The table lists 150,000 to 200,000 distinct CDR3 sequences, 65% of them singletons. Sequenced input: peripheral blood. These receptors came from a woman aged 55-75 years with primary liver carcinoma and hepatitis B virus infection.

This rearrangement joins TRBV28 to TRBJ1-5; D is unresolved. Germline V gene sequence: CDR1 MDHEN, CDR2 SYDVKM. This CDR3 is built from 13 residues. Trimming pared 4 bases from V and 5 bases from J, leaving 9 bases between. The DNA of the CDR3 is TGTGCCAGCAGTTCTAGCATGTATCAGCCCCAGCATTTT. Translation gives CASSSSMYQPQHF.

This clonotype turned up a few times. The gene calls are TRBV28 and TRBJ2-1, with 7 bases matching TRBD1. The CDR3 extends over 15 amino acids. With V trimmed by 6 bases and J by 6 bases, 11 bases remained unmatched. Germline V CDR1 and CDR2: MDHEN, SYDVKM. CDR3 sequence reads: CASSSQTGTANEQFF. CDR3 nucleotide sequence: TGTGCCAGCAGCTCACAAACCGGGACAGCCAATGAGCAGTTCTTC.

About this clonotype: Because the CDR3 is missing its conserved closing phenylalanine or tryptophan, this is likely a read error. V gene TRBV11-2 combines with J gene TRBJ2-7; perhaps TRBD1 as D (5 bases). This CDR3 is built from 14 residues. Germline CDR1 is SGHAT and CDR2 is FQNNGV. Here the CDR3 reads CASNLGAGFYEQYL. DNA for the CDR3: TGTGCCAGCAACTTAGGGGCCGGTTTCTACGAGCAGTACTTA.

This clonotype showed up many times. The genes are TRBV11-3 and TRBJ2-4, with no clear D. Trimming stripped 8 bases from V and 1 base from J, with 6 bases between. CDR3 length: 12 amino acids. Germline lookup yields CDR1 SGHNT and CDR2 YENEEA. DNA for the CDR3: TGTGCCAGCTCCGGGGCCAAAAACATTCAGTACTTC. Amino acids: CASSGAKNIQYF. The full variable domain, completed using reference TRBV11-3 and TRBJ2-4, is EAGVVQSPRYKIIEKKQPVAFWCNPISGHNTLYWYLQNLGQGPELLIRYENEEAVDDSQLPKDRFSAERLKGVDSTLKIQPAELGDSAVYLCASSGAKNIQYFGAGTRLSVL.

To note about this clonotype: A much larger clone differs by one base, so this may be a read error. The genes are TRBV29-1 and TRBJ1-3; TRBD1 might be the D (6 bases). Trimming took 4 bases from V and 4 from J, leaving 17 bases between them. Germline V gives CDR1 SQVTM, CDR2 ANQGSEA. This CDR3 comprises 15 residues. The CDR3 sequence is CSVVSDSFRGNTIYF. CDR3 nucleotide sequence: TGCAGCGTTGTATCGGACAGCTTTCGCGGAAACACCATATATTTT.

Note on this clonotype: One end of the junction does not line up with germline, which may come from a read error. This rearrangement joins TRBV11-2 to TRBJ2-1; TRBD1 or TRBD2 may be the D gene (6 bases each). Germline values: CDR1 SGHAT, CDR2 FQNNGV. CDR3 length: 16 amino acids. CDR3 nucleotide sequence: TGTGCCAGAAGCTCGGGGTGGGGGGCCCACGGGAATGAGCAATTCTTC. This translates into CARSSGWGAHGNEQFF.

Of note for this clonotype: Likely a read error: the CDR3 ends without its conserved phenylalanine or tryptophan. V and J are TRBV5-5 and TRBJ2-3; 7 bases are shared with TRBD2. The ends lost 1 base at V and 1 base at J; junction bases unmatched: 18. Germline CDR1 and CDR2: SGHKS and YYEKEE (reference sequence). The CDR3 length is 20 residues. DNA of the CDR3: TGTGCCAGCAGCTTGACCGGACTAGTGGGAGGGCCGGGGCGCACAGATACGCAGTATTTA. Encoded protein: CASSLTGLVGGPGRTDTQYL.

This clonotype was observed a few times. Here the CDR3 reads CASSIDRGSPLHF. The DNA of the CDR3 is TGTGCCAGCAGCATCGACAGGGGTTCACCCCTCCACTTT. The chain is built from TRBV7-2 and TRBJ1-6; TRBD1 aligns across 8 bases. The CDR3 has 13 residues. Germline loops: CDR1 SGHTA, CDR2 FQGNSA. The V segment lost 5 bases and the J segment 9 bases; nucleotides outside the gene matches: 3.